The text below deals with one TCR beta chain. Its antigen is unknown. The V gene lost 5 bases and the J gene lost 0 bases, with 17 bases spanning the gap. The CDR3 has 16 amino acids. CDR1 LNHDA and CDR2 SQIVND come from the germline V gene (reference sequence). These data originate in a study of cytomegalovirus exposure and HLA in healthy donors. The study, taken as a whole, reports: Relative to the approximately 680-donor mean, N-insertions were reportedly fewer in an Asian-associated ancestry cluster in a later analysis.

PCR amplification relied on 60 Vbeta primers (plus 13 Jbeta primers). How the authors handled the data: In a later analysis, the count reached 82 million or so unique TCR beta chains, with 9 million to 11 million shared. Here immunoSEQ multiplex PCR was the method, and the copy in TCRdb shows in-frame clones only, minus some. V and J calls and clone size are as listed in that table; D and trimming were resolved from the DNA. There are about 130,000 clones in the sample; 70% to 75% occur only once, and approximately 3.1% lies in the top ten. V is TRBV19 and J is TRBJ2-7; tentative D call: TRBD1 (6 bases). The source material was PBMCs. This sequence originates from a man aged 25 to 45 in good health and CMV-seronegative. CDR3 amino acids: CASSPLLGRGSYEQYF. CDR3 nucleotides: TGTGCCAGTAGTCCTCTCTTGGGCAGGGGCTCCTACGAGCAGTACTTC.